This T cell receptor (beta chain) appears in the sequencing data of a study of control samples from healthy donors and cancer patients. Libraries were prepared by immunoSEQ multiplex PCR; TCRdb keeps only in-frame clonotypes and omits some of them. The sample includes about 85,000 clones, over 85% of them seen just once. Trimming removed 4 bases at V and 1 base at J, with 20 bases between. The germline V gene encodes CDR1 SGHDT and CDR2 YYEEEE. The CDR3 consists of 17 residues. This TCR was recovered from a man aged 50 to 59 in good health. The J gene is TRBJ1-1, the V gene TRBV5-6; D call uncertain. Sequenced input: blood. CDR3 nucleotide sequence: TGTGCCAGCAGCCTACGGAGTTGGGTTCGGGAGAACACTGAAGCTTTCTTT. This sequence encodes CASSLRSWVRENTEAFF.